Each of the 25 T cell receptor beta chains below was sequenced from the same sample in a study of glioma-infiltrating T cells after dendritic cell vaccination. The data were produced by immunoSEQ multiplex PCR, yet TCRdb's version contains in-frame clones alone and is incomplete. Seen here are about 92,000 clones, just over 85% observed once, and the top ten hold around 16%. The sample in question was blood, obtained before dendritic cell vaccination. These receptors originate from a human donor with glioblastoma.

The genes are TRBV19 and TRBJ1-1; 7 positions match TRBD1. Germline trimming cut 6 bases from V and 0 bases from J; bases unmatched to any gene: 4. From germline, CDR1 is LNHDA and CDR2 SQIVND (reference sequence). This CDR3 is built from 14 residues. This CDR3 is CASRAGTVNTEAFF. Written as DNA, the CDR3 is TGTGCCAGTAGAGCCGGGACAGTGAACACTGAAGCTTTCTTT.

This chain uses TRBV28 with TRBJ1-2, with TRBD1 as a possible D gene (6 bases). With 8 bases removed from V and 2 bases from J, the gap between germline ends came to 12 bases. The CDR3 sequence is 13 residues long. Germline assignment: CDR1 MDHEN and CDR2 SYDVKM. CDR3 DNA sequence: TGTGCCAGCTTACAGGGACGAAACTATGGCTACACCTTC. This codes for CASLQGRNYGYTF.

This chain uses TRBV2 with TRBJ2-2, with a tentative D call TRBD1 (5 bases). There are 16 residues in the CDR3. The V gene lost 6 bases and the J gene lost 1 base, with 15 bases spanning the gap. Germline V lookup: CDR1 SNHLY, CDR2 FYNNEI. This CDR3 reads CASRETAGLNTGELFF. The CDR3 bases are TGTGCCAGCAGAGAGACAGCCGGATTGAACACCGGGGAGCTGTTTTTT.

The chain has TRBV7-9 and TRBJ1-1; possibly TRBD1 for D (6 bases). The CDR3 loop spans 15 amino acids. The V end lost 1 base, the J end lost 1 base, and 10 bases lay between the germline ends. Germline V gene data show CDR1 as SEHNR and CDR2 as FQNEAQ (reference sequence). The CDR3 bases are TGTGCCAGCAGCTTAGAAGGGGGAAGGAACACTGAAGCTTTCTTT. It encodes CASSLEGGRNTEAFF.

The chain joins TRBV19 to TRBJ1-6; D ambiguous. Germline lookup yields CDR1 LNHDA and CDR2 SQIVND (reference sequence). This CDR3 spans 14 amino acids. V was shortened by 7 bases and J by 1 base, with 8 bases between the two germline ends. The CDR3 loop reads CASMERSYNSPLHF. The CDR3 DNA reads as TGTGCCAGTATGGAGCGATCCTATAATTCACCCCTCCACTTT.

This clone has only a few counts. In DNA, the CDR3 is TGTGCCAGCAGTTTATCGTTCTGGCGGGAGGGCTCCTACGAGCAGTACTTC. Its protein product is CASSLSFWREGSYEQYF. The chain employs TRBV27 and TRBJ2-7; 9 positions agree with TRBD2. The CDR3 sequence is 17 residues long. Germline V gene sequence: CDR1 MNHEY, CDR2 SMNVEV (reference sequence). The V segment lost 0 bases and the J segment 0 bases; nucleotides outside the gene matches: 6.

V is TRBV10-2 and J is TRBJ1-1, with 8 bases lining up with TRBD1. Germline trimming cut 2 bases from V and 5 bases from J; bases unmatched to any gene: 7. The CDR3 has 15 residues. The germline V gene has CDR1 WSHSY and CDR2 SAAADI. Written as DNA, the CDR3 is TGCGCCAGCAGTGAGAGGGCAGGGGGCCTTACTGAAGCTTTCTTT. Protein: CASSERAGGLTEAFF.

The V gene is TRBV27, the J gene TRBJ1-5; perhaps TRBD1 as D (6 bases). Trimming removed 3 bases from V and 4 bases from J, with 16 bases in between. Germline values: CDR1 MNHEY, CDR2 SMNVEV (reference sequence). The CDR3 contains 16 residues. CDR3 sequence (DNA): TGTGCCAGCAGTTTTAGAGCAAGGGGGATAAATCAGCCCCAGCATTTT. Translated, it gives CASSFRARGINQPQHF.

This chain links TRBV19 with TRBJ2-5; 11 nucleotides match TRBD1. CDR1 and CDR2 (germline): LNHDA, SQIVND (reference sequence). Trimming removed 5 bases from V and 0 bases from J; junction bases left unmatched: 17. The CDR3 is made up of 20 amino acids. For the CDR3, the DNA is TGTGCCAGTAGTCCCCCCCGCGGACAGGGGGCCCTAAGCTACCAAGAGACCCAGTACTTC. Amino acids: CASSPPRGQGALSYQETQYF.

The V gene is TRBV29-1, the J gene TRBJ2-1; 11 positions agree with TRBD2. V trimming: 5 bases; J trimming: 5 bases; junction bases outside the gene matches: 5. This CDR3 is built from 14 residues. Looked up from germline, CDR1 is SQVTM and CDR2 is ANQGSEA. CDR3 nucleotide sequence: TGCAGCGTTTGTCGTAGCGGGGGGGACAATGAGCAGTTCTTC. This gives the protein CSVCRSGGDNEQFF.

The rearrangement joins TRBV6-1 to TRBJ2-7; 7 nucleotides agree with TRBD1. The V segment lost 10 bases and the J segment 2 bases; nucleotides outside the gene matches: 5. Germline CDR1 and CDR2: MNHNS and SASEGT. This CDR3 has 12 amino acids. CDR3 loop: CANLGTAYEQYF. The DNA of the CDR3 is TGTGCCAACCTCGGGACAGCCTACGAGCAGTACTTC.

This clone was observed once. The CDR3 DNA reads TGTGCCAGCAGGATGGAGGGAGATAATTCACCCCTCCACTTT. It yields the protein CASRMEGDNSPLHF. The chain uses TRBV7-8 and TRBJ1-6; D unclear. With 6 bases removed from V and 5 bases from J, the gap between germline ends came to 11 bases. Germline CDR1 reads SGHVS; CDR2 reads FQNEAQ. The CDR3 runs 14 residues.

The chain uses TRBV5-8 and TRBJ2-5, with D possibly being TRBD2 (6 bases). Germline assignment: CDR1 SGHTS and CDR2 YDEGEE. Deletions cut 4 bases from V and 2 bases from J, with 15 bases between. The length of the CDR3 is 15 residues. The CDR3 nucleotides read TGTGCCAGCAGCCATTACAGGACTAATCAAGAGACCCAGTACTTC. Its translation: CASSHYRTNQETQYF.

V usage is TRBV6-5 and J usage is TRBJ2-5; no clear D gene. V was trimmed by 0 bases and J by 4 bases, leaving 12 bases between them. Germline CDR1 is MNHEY and CDR2 is SVGAGI. This CDR3 is built from 15 residues. The DNA for the CDR3 is TGTGCCAGCAGTTACTCGATAGCAGATTCAGAGACCCAGTACTTC. It specifies CASSYSIADSETQYF.

V gene TRBV9 combines with J gene TRBJ2-7, with 9 bases fitting TRBD2. CDR1 SGDLS and CDR2 YYNGEE come from the germline V gene. V lost 6 bases and J lost 3; bases outside the gene matches: 7. The CDR3 extends over 14 amino acids. The CDR3 spells CASNAAGGDYEQYF. CDR3 sequence (DNA): TGTGCCAGCAACGCGGCGGGAGGGGACTACGAGCAGTACTTC. The complete variable domain, with remaining parts taken from reference TRBV9 and TRBJ2-7, reads DSGVTQTPKHLITATGQRVTLRCSPRSGDLSVYWYQQSLDQGLQFLIQYYNGEERAKGNILERFSAQQFPDLHSELNLSSLELGDSALYFCASNAAGGDYEQYFGPGTRLTVT.

There are a few counts of this clone. An end of the junction differs from the germline gene, which may be a read error. The CDR3 DNA is TGTGCCACCAGTTCCGGGACAGGGTACGAGCAGTACTTC. Its protein product is CATSSGTGYEQYF. V gene TRBV2 combines with J gene TRBJ2-7, with 9 bases that match TRBD1. CDR3 length: 13 amino acids. Germline CDR1 and CDR2: SNHLY and FYNNEI.

The J gene is TRBJ2-5, the V gene TRBV5-4; tentative D call: TRBD2 (7 bases). Germline CDR1 and CDR2: SGHNT and YYREEE (reference sequence). The V end lost 2 bases, the J end lost 2 bases, and 16 bases lay between the germline ends. This CDR3 has 16 residues. CDR3 region: CASSLSRGAGQETQYF. As DNA, the CDR3 is TGTGCCAGCAGCTTATCCCGGGGGGCGGGTCAAGAGACCCAGTACTTC. Together with reference TRBV5-4 and TRBJ2-5, the CDR3 gives the full variable domain: ETGVTQSPTHLIKTRGQQVTLRCSSQSGHNTVSWYQQALGQGPQFIFQYYREEENGRGNFPPRFSGLQFPNYSSELNVNALELDDSALYLCASSLSRGAGQETQYFGPGTRLLVL.

This chain uses TRBV6-1 with TRBJ2-2; 9 bases line up with TRBD1. With 6 bases clipped from V and 5 bases from J, the junction kept 4 bases outside the gene matches. Germline-derived CDR1 and CDR2 are MNHNS and SASEGT. This CDR3 is built from 14 residues. The CDR3 region has the DNA TGTGCCAGCAGGGACAGGGGTTGGACCGGGGAGCTGTTTTTT. Protein: CASRDRGWTGELFF.

This clone occurred once. The chain recombines TRBV7-3 with TRBJ2-3, with 10 positions matching TRBD2. Germline assignment: CDR1 SGHTA and CDR2 FQGTGA. J lost 4 bases, V lost 5 bases, and 15 bases had no gene match. This CDR3 has 18 residues. The CDR3 nucleotides read TGTGCCAGCAGCATAGGGACTAGCGCAGCGGTTTACGCAGATACGCAGTATTTT. Translated: CASSIGTSAAVYADTQYF.

V and J are TRBV6-5 and TRBJ1-1; D is unclear. Trimming stripped 0 bases from V and 0 bases from J, with 8 bases between. CDR1 and CDR2 from the germline V gene are MNHEY and SVGAGI. This CDR3 spans 15 amino acids. In DNA, the CDR3 is TGTGCCAGCAGTTACTCGAGGGTGATGAACACTGAAGCTTTCTTT. This translates into CASSYSRVMNTEAFF.

The chain couples TRBV7-3 to TRBJ1-1, with TRBD1 matching over 7 bases. Looked up from germline, CDR1 is SGHTA and CDR2 is FQGTGA. CDR3 length: 15 amino acids. Trimming cost V 1 base and J 5 bases; bases outside gene matches: 7. This chain's CDR3 is CASSLRGGGWTEAFF. In nucleotides, the CDR3 is TGTGCCAGCAGCTTAAGAGGGGGCGGATGGACTGAAGCTTTCTTT.

This clone turned up a few times. The genes are TRBV4-1 and TRBJ2-1; 10 bases line up with TRBD2. Trimming at V came to 4 bases and at J to 7 bases, leaving 10 bases not matched to a gene. Germline CDR1 and CDR2: MGHRA and YSYEKL. This CDR3 has 16 residues. CDR3 sequence reads: CASSPQRGGLNNEQFF. The CDR3 DNA is TGCGCCAGCAGCCCCCAGCGGGGGGGCCTGAATAATGAGCAGTTCTTC.

The gene calls are TRBV5-4 and TRBJ2-5, with D tentatively TRBD1 (6 bases). The germline CDR1 and CDR2 sequences are SGHNT and YYREEE (reference sequence). This CDR3 region has 13 residues. The ends were cut back, 4 bases at V and 3 bases at J, with 10 bases in the middle. The DNA of the CDR3 is TGTGCCAGCAGCCTGGACAGTGAAGAGACCCAGTACTTC. Translation: CASSLDSEETQYF.

V usage is TRBV5-1 and J usage is TRBJ2-7, with no clear D. The germline V and J ends were trimmed by 2 bases and 2 bases, with 17 bases remaining between them. The CDR3 length is 16 residues. The germline V gene encodes CDR1 SGHRS and CDR2 YFSETQ. CDR3 residues: CASSFLIGRQAYEQYF. For the CDR3, the DNA is TGCGCCAGCAGCTTCCTAATCGGCCGTCAGGCCTACGAGCAGTACTTC.

The chain recombines TRBV4-1 with TRBJ1-2, with D maybe TRBD1 (5 bases). Deletions cut 2 bases from V and 2 bases from J, with 15 bases between. Germline loops: CDR1 MGHRA, CDR2 YSYEKL. The CDR3 is 16 residues long. For the CDR3, the DNA is TGCGCCAGCAGCCAACCAGGGAGGGACCCGAACTATGGCTACACCTTC. Its protein is CASSQPGRDPNYGYTF.